This T cell receptor beta chain was observed in a study of T cell responses to AZD1222 COVID-19 vaccine. Study as a whole: Timing groups of about 4 and about 12 weeks for second doses were pooled. Study outcomes and limitations: Donors, mostly white British, included more females; clonal diversity was possibly underestimated. Following two doses of AZD1222, Spike-specific TCR breadth and depth rose. Researchers took repertoire samples only after the peak T cell response had come.

Sequencing was performed with immunoSEQ multiplex PCR; in TCRdb, only in-frame clones are kept and a portion is missing. The table shows just over 80,000 clones, with around 90% occurring only once. In regard to this clone: Antigen unknown.

CDR1 and CDR2 from the germline V gene are MNHEY and SVGAGI. V was clipped by 6 bases and J by 10 bases, with 7 bases between them. This CDR3 has 10 amino acids. The source material was peripheral blood, sampled on day 0 of AZD1222 vaccination. This receptor was obtained from an adult in good health. This sequence joins TRBV6-5 and TRBJ2-1; D remains unclear. For the CDR3, the DNA is TGTGCCAGCAGGAGCGACGAGCAGTTCTTC. It is translated as CASRSDEQFF.